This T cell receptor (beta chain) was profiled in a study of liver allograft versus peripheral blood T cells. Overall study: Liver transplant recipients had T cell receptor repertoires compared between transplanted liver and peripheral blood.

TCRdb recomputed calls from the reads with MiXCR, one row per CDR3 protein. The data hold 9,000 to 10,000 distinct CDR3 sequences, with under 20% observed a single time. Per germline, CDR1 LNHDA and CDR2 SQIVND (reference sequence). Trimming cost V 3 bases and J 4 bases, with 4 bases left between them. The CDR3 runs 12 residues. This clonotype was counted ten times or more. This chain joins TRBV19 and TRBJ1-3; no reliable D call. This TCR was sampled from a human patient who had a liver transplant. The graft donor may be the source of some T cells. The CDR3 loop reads CASSIPGNTIYF. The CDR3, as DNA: TGTGCCAGTAGTATTCCCGGAAACACCATATATTTT.